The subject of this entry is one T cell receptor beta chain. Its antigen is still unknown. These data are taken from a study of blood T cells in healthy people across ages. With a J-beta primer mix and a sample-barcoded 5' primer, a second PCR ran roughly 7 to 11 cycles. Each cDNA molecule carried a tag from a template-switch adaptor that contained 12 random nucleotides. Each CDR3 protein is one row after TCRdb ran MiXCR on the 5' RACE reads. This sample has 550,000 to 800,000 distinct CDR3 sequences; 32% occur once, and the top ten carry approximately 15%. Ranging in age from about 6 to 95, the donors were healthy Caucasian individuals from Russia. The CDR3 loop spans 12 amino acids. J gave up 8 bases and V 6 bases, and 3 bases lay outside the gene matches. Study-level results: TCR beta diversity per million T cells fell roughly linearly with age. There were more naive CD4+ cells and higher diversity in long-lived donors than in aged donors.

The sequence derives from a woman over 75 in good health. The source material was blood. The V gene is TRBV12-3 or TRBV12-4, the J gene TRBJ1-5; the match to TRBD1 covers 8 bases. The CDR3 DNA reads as TGTGCCAGCAGCCAGACAGGGGAGCCCCAGCATTTT. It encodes CASSQTGEPQHF.